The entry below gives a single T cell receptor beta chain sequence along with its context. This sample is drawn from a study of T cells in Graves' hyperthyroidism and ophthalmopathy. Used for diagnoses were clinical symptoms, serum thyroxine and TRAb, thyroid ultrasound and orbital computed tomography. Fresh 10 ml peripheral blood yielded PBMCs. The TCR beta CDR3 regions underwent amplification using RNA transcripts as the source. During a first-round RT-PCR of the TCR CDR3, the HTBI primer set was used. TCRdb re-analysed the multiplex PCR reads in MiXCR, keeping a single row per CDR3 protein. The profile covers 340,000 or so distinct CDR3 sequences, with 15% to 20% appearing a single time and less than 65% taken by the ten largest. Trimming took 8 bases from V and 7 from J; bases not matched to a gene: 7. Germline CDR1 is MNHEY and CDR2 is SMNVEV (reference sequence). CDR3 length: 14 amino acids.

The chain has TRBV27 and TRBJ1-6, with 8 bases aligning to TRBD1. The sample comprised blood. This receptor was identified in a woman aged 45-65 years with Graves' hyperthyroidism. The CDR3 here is CASQFTGGNSPLHF. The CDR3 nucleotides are TGTGCCAGCCAGTTTACAGGGGGGAATTCACCCCTCCACTTT.